Presented here are 26 T cell receptor beta chains from one specimen sequenced in a study of shared clonotypes between healthy human individuals. Profiling relied on immunoSEQ multiplex PCR, and the TCRdb table lists in-frame clones only, not all of them. Among more than 450,000 clones listed, about four fifths were seen once. Sequenced input: PBMCs. The receptors stem from a woman in her thirties or forties in good health. Some clones in this sample may be carry-over from other donors' samples.

J is TRBJ2-3 and V is TRBV27; D is undetermined. The germline V and J ends were trimmed by 6 bases and 4 bases, with 17 bases remaining between them. The CDR3 loop spans 15 amino acids. CDR1 is MNHEY and CDR2 is SMNVEV in the germline V gene (reference sequence). The CDR3 reads CASSIRAVVPDTQYF. The DNA for the CDR3 is TGTGCCAGCAGCATCCGGGCCGTCGTCCCAGATACGCAGTATTTT.

The rearrangement joins TRBV19 to TRBJ1-2; unclear D gene. V was clipped by 10 bases and J by 3 bases, with 18 bases between them. This CDR3 comprises 14 residues. Per germline, CDR1 LNHDA and CDR2 SQIVND (reference sequence). The CDR3 sequence: CATKGPKNHYGYTF. The DNA for the CDR3 is TGTGCCACTAAGGGCCCTAAGAACCACTATGGCTACACCTTC.

On this clone: With only one base between it and a far larger clone, this is likely a read error. The chain combines TRBV25-1 with TRBJ2-7; 11 bases line up with TRBD1. Germline V CDR1 and CDR2: MGHDK, SYGVNS. The CDR3 consists of 14 residues. This chain's CDR3 is CASSRTGGTYGQYF. CDR3 DNA: TGTGCCAGCAGTCGGACAGGGGGCACATACGGGCAGTACTTC.

In the case of this clone: In the same sample, other DNA sequences code for this CDR3. The chain is built from TRBV5-1 and TRBJ2-1; 8 bases agree with TRBD1. The CDR3 loop spans 15 amino acids. The V gene's germline CDR1 is SGHRS and CDR2 YFSETQ. J was trimmed by 0 bases and V by 4 bases; bases with no gene match: 3. The CDR3 loop is CASSPGQGSYNEQFF. In DNA form, the CDR3 reads TGCGCCAGCAGCCCCGGACAGGGCTCCTACAATGAGCAGTTCTTC.

The J gene is TRBJ2-7, the V gene TRBV7-2; 8 bases fit TRBD2. The CDR3 spans 15 residues. Germline-derived CDR1 and CDR2 are SGHTA and FQGNSA. After removal of 1 base from V and 4 bases from J, the junction contained 6 bases not matched to a gene. Here the CDR3 DNA reads TGTGCCAGCAGCTTAGACGGGAGGGCCGTGTACGAGCAGTACTTC. This gives the protein CASSLDGRAVYEQYF.

This clone was detected only a few times. The DNA for the CDR3 is TGTGCCAGCAGCTTAGCTGAGTGGGCCGGGCGTATAAACATTCAGTACTTC. This encodes CASSLAEWAGRINIQYF. V usage is TRBV7-9 and J usage is TRBJ2-4; D is undetermined. Germline CDR1 is SEHNR and CDR2 is FQNEAQ (reference sequence). The CDR3 length is 17 residues. V was shortened by 0 bases and J by 6 bases, with 18 bases between the two germline ends.

The V gene is TRBV9, the J gene TRBJ2-3, with D hard to call. CDR1 SGDLS and CDR2 YYNGEE come from the germline V gene. The V gene lost 0 bases and the J gene lost 0 bases, with 11 bases spanning the gap. The CDR3 sequence is 16 residues long. CDR3 nucleotides: TGTGCCAGCAGCGTAGGTGCGGATCCAAGCACAGATACGCAGTATTTT. Translated, it gives CASSVGADPSTDTQYF. The complete variable domain, with remaining parts taken from reference TRBV9 and TRBJ2-3, reads DSGVTQTPKHLITATGQRVTLRCSPRSGDLSVYWYQQSLDQGLQFLIQYYNGEERAKGNILERFSAQQFPDLHSELNLSSLELGDSALYFCASSVGADPSTDTQYFGPGTRLTVL.

The rearrangement uses TRBV29-1 and TRBJ2-3; D gene uncertain. This CDR3 comprises 10 residues. Germline lookup yields CDR1 SQVTM and CDR2 ANQGSEA. Trimming stripped 4 bases from V and 3 bases from J, with 2 bases between. The CDR3 region is CSVATDTQYF. DNA for the CDR3: TGCAGCGTTGCGACAGATACGCAGTATTTT.

The V call is TRBV5-1, the J call TRBJ2-5; 10 positions match TRBD1. Losses at the gene ends were 2 bases for V and 4 bases for J; bases not matched to a gene: 5. The CDR3 loop spans 15 amino acids. The germline V gene encodes CDR1 SGHRS and CDR2 YFSETQ. The CDR3: CASSFGTGVLETQYF. CDR3 nucleotide sequence: TGCGCCAGCAGCTTTGGGACAGGGGTGTTAGAGACCCAGTACTTC.

The chain is built from TRBV5-4 and TRBJ1-2; D gene unclear. The CDR3 covers 14 residues. The V and J ends lost 6 bases and 4 bases respectively, with 16 bases between them. The germline V gene encodes CDR1 SGHNT and CDR2 YYREEE (reference sequence). The CDR3 region is CASTEQDGVYGYTF. The CDR3 DNA reads as TGTGCCAGCACCGAGCAGGACGGAGTCTATGGCTACACCTTC.

This chain uses TRBV7-9 with TRBJ2-1, with D perhaps matching TRBD2 (6 bases). This CDR3 is built from 15 residues. Germline V gene data show CDR1 as SEHNR and CDR2 as FQNEAQ (reference sequence). Trimming left V 1 base short and J 8 bases short, with 15 bases between. The CDR3 loop reads CASSLVGAGRYEQFF. The CDR3 region has the DNA TGTGCCAGCAGCTTAGTAGGGGCTGGGAGGTATGAGCAGTTCTTC.

CDR3 region: CSGGQMNTEAFF. CDR3 nucleotide sequence: TGCAGCGGCGGACAAATGAACACTGAAGCTTTCTTT. The chain joins TRBV29-1 to TRBJ1-1; possibly TRBD1 for D (5 bases). The CDR3 totals 12 residues. V was cut by 7 bases and J by 0 bases, with 9 bases left in between. Per the germline V gene, CDR1 is SQVTM and CDR2 is ANQGSEA.

The gene calls are TRBV5-1 and TRBJ2-5; TRBD2 matches at 9 bases. This CDR3 is 15 amino acids long. Losses at the gene ends were 0 bases for V and 7 bases for J; bases not matched to a gene: 7. From germline, CDR1 is SGHRS and CDR2 YFSETQ. CDR3 sequence: CASSLEGLASGTQYF. CDR3 DNA: TGCGCCAGCAGCTTGGAGGGACTAGCAAGCGGGACCCAGTACTTC. The complete variable domain, with remaining parts taken from reference TRBV5-1 and TRBJ2-5, reads KAGVTQTPRYLIKTRGQQVTLSCSPISGHRSVSWYQQTPGQGLQFLFEYFSETQRNKGNFPGRFSGRQFSNSRSEMNVSTLELGDSALYLCASSLEGLASGTQYFGPGTRLLVL.

This clone was seen only a few times. The genes are TRBV4-3 and TRBJ2-7; D might be TRBD1 or TRBD2, each matching 5 bases. V was shortened by 4 bases and J by 7 bases, with 17 bases between the two germline ends. The CDR3 sequence is 14 residues long. Germline V gives CDR1 LGHNA, CDR2 YSLEER. The CDR3, as DNA: TGCGCCAGCAGCCGGACCCGCAAATGGGGGGAGCAGTACTTC. It codes for CASSRTRKWGEQYF.

This chain links TRBV27 with TRBJ2-7; D may be TRBD1 (6 bases). The CDR3 length is 15 residues. Germline CDR1 reads MNHEY; CDR2 reads SMNVEV (reference sequence). V shed 2 bases and J shed 3 bases, with 14 bases lying between them. The CDR3 region is CASSLETGPIYEQYF. CDR3 coding DNA: TGTGCCAGCAGTTTAGAAACAGGGCCTATCTACGAGCAGTACTTC.

The chain recombines TRBV19 with TRBJ2-2, with D possibly called TRBD1 or TRBD2 (5 bases each). Trimming removed 4 bases from V and 2 bases from J, with 8 bases in between. This CDR3 spans 14 amino acids. Germline values: CDR1 LNHDA, CDR2 SQIVND (reference sequence). The CDR3 DNA reads TGTGCCAGTAGTACCGGGACCAACACCGGGGAGCTGTTTTTT. This gives the protein CASSTGTNTGELFF.

This clone was seen once. The chain joins TRBV7-2 to TRBJ1-2; 7 bases fit TRBD1. The trim removed 3 bases at V and 8 bases at J, leaving 9 bases unmatched. There are 14 residues in the CDR3. Germline CDR1 and CDR2: SGHTA and FQGNSA. CDR3 coding DNA: TGTGCCAGCAGCTTGACAGGGCTTCTATACGGCTACACCTTC. Its protein product is CASSLTGLLYGYTF.

This chain connects TRBV11-2 to TRBJ2-1; D may match TRBD1 or TRBD2 (5 bases each). This CDR3 is built from 17 residues. In germline, CDR1 is SGHAT, CDR2 FQNNGV. V was trimmed by 5 bases and J by 4 bases, leaving 21 bases between them. CDR3: CASSPSPGTGGYNEQFF. As DNA, the CDR3 is TGTGCCAGCAGCCCGTCACCTGGGACCGGCGGATACAATGAGCAGTTCTTC.

The V gene is TRBV28, the J gene TRBJ2-2, with a possible D match to TRBD1 (6 bases). The V end lost 5 bases, the J end lost 5 bases, and 15 bases lay between the germline ends. The germline V gene has CDR1 MDHEN and CDR2 SYDVKM. This CDR3 contains 15 residues. CDR3 nucleotides: TGTGCCAGCAGTGGGGCCAGGGGCGGGACCGGGGAGCTGTTTTTT. The encoded protein is CASSGARGGTGELFF.

The chain carries TRBV11-2 and TRBJ2-7; 9 positions match TRBD1. The length of the CDR3 is 15 residues. The germline V gene encodes CDR1 SGHAT and CDR2 FQNNGV. V lost 4 bases, J lost 0 bases, and 4 bases stayed unmatched. The CDR3 region is CASSWGTGLSYEQYF. In DNA, the CDR3 is TGTGCCAGCAGCTGGGGGACAGGGCTCTCCTACGAGCAGTACTTC.

The V call is TRBV5-1, the J call TRBJ2-3, with 7 bases that match TRBD1. V shed 4 bases, J shed 0 bases, and the junction held 5 bases outside the gene matches. From germline, CDR1 is SGHRS and CDR2 YFSETQ. This CDR3 spans 15 amino acids. CDR3 bases: TGCGCCAGCAGCGCCGGGACAGACAGCACAGATACGCAGTATTTT. The encoded protein is CASSAGTDSTDTQYF.

The chain combines TRBV7-9 with TRBJ2-3, with 8 nucleotides matching TRBD2. The CDR3 length is 15 residues. Germline V gene data show CDR1 as SEHNR and CDR2 as FQNEAQ (reference sequence). With V trimmed by 10 bases and J by 2 bases, 11 bases remained unmatched. The CDR3 DNA is TGTGCCAATCCCCCGGCGGGAGGTTCCACAGATACGCAGTATTTT. Its protein is CANPPAGGSTDTQYF. Combining the CDR3 with reference TRBV7-9 and TRBJ2-3 gives the whole variable domain DTGVSQNPRHKITKRGQNVTFRCDPISEHNRLYWYRQTLGQGPEFLTYFQNEAQLEKSRLLSDRFSAERPKGSFSTLEIQRTEQGDSAMYLCANPPAGGSTDTQYFGPGTRLTVL.

This clone was seen repeatedly, ten times or more. The chain links TRBV11-3 to TRBJ2-3, with a tentative D call TRBD2 (5 bases). In germline, CDR1 is SGHNT, CDR2 YENEEA. This CDR3 has 14 residues. The germline V and J ends were trimmed by 5 bases and 10 bases, with 19 bases remaining between them. The CDR3 is CASSPRPDSASQYF. Written as DNA, the CDR3 is TGTGCCAGCAGCCCGCGGCCCGATAGCGCCTCGCAGTATTTT.

In its sample, this clone was seen a few times. The chain has TRBV11-1 and TRBJ2-7, with 8 bases matching TRBD1. V was clipped by 5 bases and J by 3 bases; unmatched bases: 6. Germline values: CDR1 SGHAT, CDR2 FQDESV (reference sequence). This CDR3 contains 14 residues. Here the CDR3 DNA reads TGTGCCAGCAGCGTTTCCAGGGGGCTCTACGAGCAGTACTTC. Amino acid sequence: CASSVSRGLYEQYF.

The gene calls are TRBV5-1 and TRBJ2-1, with 12 bases that match TRBD2. The CDR3 sequence is 16 residues long. CDR1 SGHRS and CDR2 YFSETQ come from the germline V gene. V lost 5 bases to trimming and J lost 5 bases; unmatched junction nucleotides: 8. Here the CDR3 DNA reads TGCGCCAGCAGTCCTAGACTAGCGGGAGAACACAATGAGCAGTTCTTC. Translated, it gives CASSPRLAGEHNEQFF.

The rearrangement links TRBV6-4 to TRBJ1-1, with D unresolved. V was pared by 4 bases and J by 6 bases, with 15 bases between. The CDR3 spans 14 residues. Germline V gives CDR1 MRHNA, CDR2 SNTAGT. The CDR3 region has the DNA TGTGCCAGCAGTGCCCGGGGATTAATCGCTGAAGCTTTCTTT. This translates into CASSARGLIAEAFF.